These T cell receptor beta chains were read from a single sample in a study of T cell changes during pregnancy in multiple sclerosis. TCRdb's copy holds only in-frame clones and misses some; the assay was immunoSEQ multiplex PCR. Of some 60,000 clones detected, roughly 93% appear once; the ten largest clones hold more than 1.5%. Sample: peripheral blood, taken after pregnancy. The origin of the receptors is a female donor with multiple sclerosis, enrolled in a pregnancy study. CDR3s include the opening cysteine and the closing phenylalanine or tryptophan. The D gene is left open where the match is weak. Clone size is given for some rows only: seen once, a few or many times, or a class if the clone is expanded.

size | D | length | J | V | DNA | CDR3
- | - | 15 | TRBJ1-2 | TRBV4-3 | TGCGCCAGCAGCCAAGACCACTTTTCCGGGGAAGGCTACACCTTC | CASSQDHFSGEGYTF
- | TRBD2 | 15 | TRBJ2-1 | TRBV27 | TGTGCCAGCAGTTACAGCGGGAGGGCCTACAATGAGCAGTTCTTC | CASSYSGRAYNEQFF
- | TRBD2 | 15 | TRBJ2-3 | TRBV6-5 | TGTGCCAGCAGTATACTCGGGACTATCACAGATACGCAGTATTTT | CASSILGTITDTQYF
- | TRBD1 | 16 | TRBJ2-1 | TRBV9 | TGTGCCAGCAGCGTAGTCTTACAGGGGGCGAACGATGAGCAGTTCTTC | CASSVVLQGANDEQFF
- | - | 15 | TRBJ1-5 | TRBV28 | TGTGCCAGCAGTTTTACGTTGGGAGGGGGTCAGCCCCAGCATTTT | CASSFTLGGGQPQHF
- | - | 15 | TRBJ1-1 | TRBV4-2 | TGTGCCAGCAGCGAGACAGATGACATGAACACTGAAGCTTTCTTT | CASSETDDMNTEAFF
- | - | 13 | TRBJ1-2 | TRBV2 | TGTGCCAGCAGTTGGTGGCAAAACTATGGCTACACCTTC | CASSWWQNYGYTF
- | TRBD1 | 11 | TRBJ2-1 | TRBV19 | TGTGCCAGTAGACAGGGGAATGAGCAGTTCTTC | CASRQGNEQFF
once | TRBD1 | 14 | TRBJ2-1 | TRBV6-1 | TGTGCCAGCAGGTGGGGACAGGGGGCCTATGAGCAGTTCTTC | CASRWGQGAYEQFF
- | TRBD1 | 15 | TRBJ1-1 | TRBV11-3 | TGTGCCAGCAGCTTAGGGACAGGGGGCGTCGCTGAAGCTTTCTTT | CASSLGTGGVAEAFF
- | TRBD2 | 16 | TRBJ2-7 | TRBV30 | TGTGCCTGGAGTGTCCATATCATAGCGGGAGCGGGGGAGCAGTACTTC | CAWSVHIIAGAGEQYF
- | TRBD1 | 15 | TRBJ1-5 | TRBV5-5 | TGTGCCAGCAGCTTCTCAGGGGGCCTAAATCAGCCCCAGCATTTT | CASSFSGGLNQPQHF
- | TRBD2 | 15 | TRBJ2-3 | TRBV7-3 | TGTGCCAGCAGCTTAGGGACTACTAACACAGATACGCAGTATTTT | CASSLGTTNTDTQYF
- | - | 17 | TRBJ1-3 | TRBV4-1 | TGCGCCAGCAGCCTGGTTCTAGAATTTAACTCTGGAAACACCATATATTTT | CASSLVLEFNSGNTIYF
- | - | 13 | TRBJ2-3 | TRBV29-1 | TGCAGCGTTGGGTTGGGAGGAACAGATACGCAGTATTTT | CSVGLGGTDTQYF
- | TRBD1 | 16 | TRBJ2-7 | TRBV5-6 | TGTGCCAGCAGCTCTAAGGACAGGAATAGAGTCTACGAGCAGTACTTC | CASSSKDRNRVYEQYF
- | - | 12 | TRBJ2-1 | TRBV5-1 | TGCGCCAGCAGCTTGGAAGGGGCTGAGCAGTTCTTC | CASSLEGAEQFF